This T cell receptor (beta chain) was identified in a study of CD8+ T cells in alopecia areata. Noted treatment: oral pan-JAK inhibitor, 5-10 mg twice daily. In each case, RNA was isolated and then reverse transcribed into cDNA as the sequencing template. The data were produced by immunoSEQ multiplex PCR, yet TCRdb's version contains in-frame clones alone and is incomplete. The sample holds 150,000 to 200,000 clones, roughly 46% seen once. The TCR comes from a human donor with alopecia areata. The sequencing here drew on CD8+ T cells sorted from blood, taken between weeks 51 and 54, from a patient treated with tofacitinib.

The CDR3 region has the DNA TGTGCCAGCAGTTACTCGTCGGGGGCCAACGTCCTGACTTTC. Translation: CASSYSSGANVLTF. This sequence joins TRBV6-5 and TRBJ2-6, with no clear D. Germline assignment: CDR1 MNHEY and CDR2 SVGAGI. The ends were cut back, 0 bases at V and 4 bases at J, with 4 bases in the middle. The CDR3 sequence is 14 residues long.